This TCR beta chain came from a study of blood T cell repertoires in COVID-19. Background on the study: Researchers got acute and convalescent COVID-19 samples from the United States, Italy and Spain.

CDR1 and CDR2 from the germline V gene are LGHDT and YNNKEL (reference sequence). This CDR3 has 16 amino acids. Germline trimming cut 1 base from V and 1 base from J; bases unmatched to any gene: 4. In the study's own analysis: By means of reference gene primer amplification, nucleated cell counts were estimated. The table came from immunoSEQ multiplex PCR; TCRdb's copy has only in-frame clones and leaves some out. Clone size and the V and J calls come from that table; the DNA yielded D and trimming. The sample shows over 100,000 clones, about 89% of them seen only once. This clonotype was sampled from a woman between 65 and 79 years old with COVID-19, enrolled during active disease. Sequencing input: peripheral blood. The chain joins TRBV3-1 (or the pseudogene TRBV3-2) to TRBJ2-5; 9 nucleotides agree with TRBD1. The CDR3 nucleotides read TGTGCCAGCAGCCAAGCTCCGGGACAGGGCCAAGAGACCCAGTACTTC. Its translation is CASSQAPGQGQETQYF.